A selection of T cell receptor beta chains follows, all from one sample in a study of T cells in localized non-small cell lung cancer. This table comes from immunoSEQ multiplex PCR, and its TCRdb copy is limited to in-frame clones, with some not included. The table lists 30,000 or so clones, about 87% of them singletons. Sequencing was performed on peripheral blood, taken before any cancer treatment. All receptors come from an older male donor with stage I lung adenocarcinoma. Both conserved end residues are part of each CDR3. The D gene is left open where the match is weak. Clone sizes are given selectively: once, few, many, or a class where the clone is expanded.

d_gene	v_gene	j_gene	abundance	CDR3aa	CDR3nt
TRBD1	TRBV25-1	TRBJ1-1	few	CASSADRATEAFF	TGTGCCAGCAGTGCCGACAGGGCCACTGAAGCTTTCTTT
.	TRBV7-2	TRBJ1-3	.	CASSLTGPGNTIYF	TGTGCCAGCAGCTTGACCGGTCCTGGAAACACCATATATTTT
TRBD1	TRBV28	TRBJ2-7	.	CASTLTGKDEQYF	TGTGCCAGCACCCTGACAGGGAAGGACGAGCAGTACTTC
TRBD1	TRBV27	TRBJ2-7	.	CASSLGGQFEQYF	TGTGCCAGCAGTTTAGGGGGACAGTTCGAGCAGTACTTC
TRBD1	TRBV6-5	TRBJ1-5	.	CASSLQGANQPQHF	TGTGCCAGCAGTTTACAGGGGGCCAATCAGCCCCAGCATTTT
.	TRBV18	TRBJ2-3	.	CASSPSSTDTQYF	TGTGCCAGCTCACCCTCCAGCACAGATACGCAGTATTTT
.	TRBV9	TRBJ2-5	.	CASSVQGETQYF	TGTGCCAGCAGCGTACAGGGGGAGACCCAGTACTTC
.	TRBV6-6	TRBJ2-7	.	CASSYGGNSYEQYF	TGTGCCAGCAGTTACGGTGGCAACTCCTACGAGCAGTACTTC
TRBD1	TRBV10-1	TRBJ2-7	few	CASTSGTGNDEQYF	TGCGCCAGCACCTCCGGGACAGGGAACGACGAGCAGTACTTC
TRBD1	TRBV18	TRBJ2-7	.	CASSPIRQGSSSYEQYF	TGTGCCAGCTCACCTATCAGACAGGGATCTTCCTCCTACGAGCAGTACTTC
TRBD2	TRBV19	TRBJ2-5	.	CASTPGGTETQYF	TGTGCCAGTACTCCGGGAGGTACAGAGACCCAGTACTTC
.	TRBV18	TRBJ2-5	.	CASSNSRHRETQYF	TGTGCCAGCTCAAATAGTAGACATCGGGAGACCCAGTACTTC
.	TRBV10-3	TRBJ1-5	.	CAISEEGGQPQHF	TGTGCCATCAGTGAGGAGGGGGGTCAGCCCCAGCATTTT